This TCR beta chain originates from a study of CD8+ T cells in alopecia areata. About the study: The drug, oral tofacitinib, was given to treated patients at 5 to 10 mg twice daily. The SALT score measured affected scalp surface percentage in treated patients.

As to treatment: oral pan-JAK inhibitor, 5-10 mg twice daily. Peripheral blood samples and lesional scalp punch biopsies were obtained from alopecia areata patients. Per the germline V gene, CDR1 is LGHNT and CDR2 is FRNRAP. V was clipped by 6 bases and J by 11 bases; unmatched bases: 6. CDR3 length: 11 amino acids. cDNA serving as the sequencing template came from extracted, reverse transcribed RNA. Repertoires were generated with immunoSEQ multiplex PCR, while TCRdb's copy carries only in-frame clones and drops some. The sample holds nearly 95,000 clones, over 70% seen once. V gene TRBV12-5 combines with J gene TRBJ1-1, with 7 bases lining up with TRBD1. Material: CD8+ T cells sorted from blood, obtained at week 44, from a patient treated with tofacitinib. The receptor was isolated from a human donor with alopecia areata. The CDR3 is CASGHTGEAFF. The DNA of the CDR3 is TGTGCTAGTGGACACACAGGGGAGGCTTTCTTT.